Each of the 16 T cell receptor beta chains below was sequenced from the same sample in a study of CD8 T cells in ankylosing spondylitis. Findings of the study overall: Within ankylosing spondylitis blood, a TCR beta motif made up of eight or nine highly homologous variants appeared to be characteristic.

Their target antigens are unknown. In TCRdb, the 5' RACE reads were re-called with MiXCR into one record per CDR3 protein. The sample holds 750,000 to 850,000 distinct CDR3 sequences, 12% seen once. The sequenced material came from blood, either unsorted or a sorted T cell fraction (not recorded which). These receptors came from a male donor with ankylosing spondylitis.

This clonotype has a handful of counts. The V gene is TRBV5-1, the J gene TRBJ1-2; no clear D. The CDR3 sequence is 12 residues long. V was clipped by 0 bases and J by 6 bases, with 6 bases between them. CDR1 and CDR2 from the germline V gene are SGHRS and YFSETQ. CDR3 amino acids: CASSLDIDGYTF. DNA of the CDR3: TGCGCCAGCAGCTTGGATATAGATGGCTACACCTTC.

V gene TRBV4-1 combines with J gene TRBJ1-5; TRBD1 aligns across 7 bases. Germline values: CDR1 MGHRA, CDR2 YSYEKL. The CDR3 has 14 residues. Trimming removed 4 bases from V and 3 bases from J; junction bases left unmatched: 3. DNA for the CDR3: TGCGCCAGCAGCCCGGGACAGCCCAATCAGCCCCAGCATTTT. This encodes CASSPGQPNQPQHF.

This clonotype was detected a few times. This sequence joins TRBV20-1 and TRBJ2-7; D gene uncertain. The germline V gene has CDR1 DFQATT and CDR2 SNEGSKA (reference sequence). The germline V and J ends were trimmed by 6 bases and 1 base, with 13 bases remaining between them. The CDR3 has 13 amino acids. The CDR3 DNA is TGCAGTGCCACGCTGGCTGGGTCCTACGAGCAGTACTTC. It specifies CSATLAGSYEQYF.

This clonotype was recorded at least ten times. The CDR3 DNA sequence: TGTGCCAGCAGCTTAGGACCTAGCGGGAGGTTGACAGATACGCAGTATTTT. Protein product: CASSLGPSGRLTDTQYF. The chain has TRBV7-2 and TRBJ2-3; 11 bases match TRBD2. This CDR3 contains 17 residues. Germline V lookup: CDR1 SGHTA, CDR2 FQGNSA. The ends lost 1 base at V and 3 bases at J; junction bases unmatched: 6.

A few counts support this clonotype. The chain employs TRBV7-9 and TRBJ2-5; 8 bases match TRBD1. The CDR3 runs to 15 residues. Trimming cost V 5 bases and J 4 bases; bases outside gene matches: 9. Germline V gives CDR1 SEHNR, CDR2 FQNEAQ (reference sequence). CDR3 residues: CASSPSTGGRETQYF. CDR3 bases: TGTGCCAGCAGCCCTAGCACAGGGGGTCGAGAGACCCAGTACTTC.

This clonotype has just a few counts. CDR3 amino acids: CAWSVLASDTQYF. Written as DNA, the CDR3 is TGTGCCTGGAGTGTACTAGCATCAGATACGCAGTATTTT. The gene calls are TRBV30 and TRBJ2-3; D possibly corresponds to TRBD2 (6 bases). The CDR3 runs 13 residues. V was cut by 0 bases and J by 4 bases, with 8 bases left in between. Germline assignment: CDR1 GTSNPN and CDR2 SVGIG (reference sequence).

The chain combines TRBV6-2 or TRBV6-3 with TRBJ2-4; possibly TRBD1 for D (6 bases). Between the trimmed V and J ends, which lost 4 bases and 8 bases, there was a span of 18 bases. There are 15 residues in the CDR3. Per the germline V gene, CDR1 is MNHEY and CDR2 is SVGEGT. CDR3 bases: TGTGCCAGCAGTTCCCGACAGGATGGGGCGGACATTCAGTACTTC. The encoded protein is CASSSRQDGADIQYF.

This clonotype appeared a few times. The chain links TRBV4-3 to TRBJ2-5; D gene unclear. CDR3 length: 14 amino acids. Germline V CDR1 and CDR2: LGHNA, YSLEER. Trimming cost V 1 base and J 3 bases, with 9 bases left between them. As DNA, the CDR3 is TGCGCCAGCAGCCAAGGTCCAGTCGAAGAGACCCAGTACTTC. As protein: CASSQGPVEETQYF.

The V call is TRBV20-1, the J call TRBJ1-3; D is ambiguous. The CDR3 spans 15 residues. Germline V gene lookup returns CDR1 DFQATT and CDR2 SNEGSKA (reference sequence). The germline V and J ends were trimmed by 0 bases and 0 bases, with 9 bases remaining between them. CDR3 protein: CSARDPVNSGNTIYF. The CDR3 region has the DNA TGCAGTGCTAGAGACCCCGTTAACTCTGGAAACACCATATATTTT.

A few counts support this clonotype. The J gene is TRBJ2-7, the V gene TRBV7-2; no clear D gene. The length of the CDR3 is 15 residues. V was pared by 2 bases and J by 0 bases, with 11 bases between. The germline gives CDR1 SGHTA, CDR2 FQGNSA. The chain's CDR3 is CASSLSVGFSYEQYF. CDR3 coding DNA: TGTGCCAGCAGCTTATCGGTTGGATTCTCCTACGAGCAGTACTTC.

In its sample, this clonotype was seen many times. The gene calls are TRBV20-1 and TRBJ2-3; the D gene is possibly TRBD2 (6 bases). V was cut by 6 bases and J by 1 base, with 26 bases left in between. Germline V CDR1 and CDR2: DFQATT, SNEGSKA (reference sequence). This CDR3 is built from 18 residues. The CDR3 loop reads CSAAGRDLGSPGTDTQYF. The CDR3 DNA follows: TGCAGTGCCGCCGGGCGGGACTTGGGTTCCCCCGGCACAGATACGCAGTATTTT.

This clonotype was seen at least ten times. The gene calls are TRBV12-3 or TRBV12-4 and TRBJ2-3, with 10 bases aligning to TRBD2. CDR3 length: 15 residues. Trimming at V came to 3 bases and at J to 6 bases, leaving 6 bases not matched to a gene. For the CDR3, the DNA is TGTGCCAGCAGTTTTAGCGGGAGGACTCTGGATACGCAGTATTTT. It codes for CASSFSGRTLDTQYF.

This clonotype was seen many times. V gene TRBV7-2 combines with J gene TRBJ2-2, with 7 positions matching TRBD1. The CDR3 length is 14 residues. Germline-derived CDR1 and CDR2 are SGHTA and FQGNSA. V was pared by 5 bases and J by 7 bases, with 7 bases of the junction left unmatched. The CDR3 loop is CASSQTGEHGELFF. The CDR3 nucleotides read TGTGCCAGCAGCCAAACAGGGGAGCACGGGGAGCTGTTTTTT.

The sample holds a few counts of this clonotype. The chain uses TRBV27 and TRBJ1-2; the match to TRBD1 covers 9 bases. Germline CDR1 MNHEY, CDR2 SMNVEV (reference sequence). The CDR3 is 16 amino acids. Trimming at V came to 1 base and at J to 5 bases, leaving 8 bases not matched to a gene. This chain's CDR3 is CASSLYGDRVRYGYTF. CDR3 in DNA: TGTGCCAGCAGTTTATACGGGGACAGGGTTAGGTATGGCTACACCTTC.

As for this clonotype: Being one base from a much bigger clone, this may be a read error. The CDR3 here is CSVEREGPRGEQYF. The CDR3 DNA is TGCAGCGTTGAACGGGAGGGACCGCGGGGCGAGCAGTACTTC. This chain joins TRBV29-1 and TRBJ2-7, with TRBD2 matching 8 bases. The CDR3 contains 14 residues. The V gene end was trimmed by 2 bases and the J gene end by 6 bases; junction bases not matched to a gene: 9. Germline CDR1 SQVTM, CDR2 ANQGSEA.

This clonotype was counted ten times or more. The chain joins TRBV10-3 to TRBJ1-2; D is uncertain. CDR3 length: 11 residues. V lost 4 bases and J 4 bases, leaving 4 bases between the germline ends. The germline V gene encodes CDR1 ENHRY and CDR2 SYGVKD. CDR3 DNA: TGTGCCATCAGTGGGGCCTATGGCTACACCTTC. It encodes CAISGAYGYTF.